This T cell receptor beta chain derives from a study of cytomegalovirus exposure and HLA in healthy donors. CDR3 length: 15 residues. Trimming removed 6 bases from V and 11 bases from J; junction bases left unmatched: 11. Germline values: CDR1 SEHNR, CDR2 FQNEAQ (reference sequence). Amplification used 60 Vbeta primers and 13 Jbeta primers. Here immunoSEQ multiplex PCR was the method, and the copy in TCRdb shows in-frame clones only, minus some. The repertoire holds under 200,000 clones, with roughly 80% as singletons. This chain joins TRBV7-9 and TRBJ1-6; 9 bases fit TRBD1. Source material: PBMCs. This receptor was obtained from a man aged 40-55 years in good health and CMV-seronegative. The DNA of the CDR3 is TGTGCCAGCAGTTCCGGGACAGGGATTGCGACACCCCTCCACTTT. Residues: CASSSGTGIATPLHF.